Each of the 3 T cell receptor beta chains below was sequenced from the same sample in a study of blood T cell repertoires in COVID-19. Profiling relied on immunoSEQ multiplex PCR, and the TCRdb table lists in-frame clones only, not all of them. This repertoire shows over 55,000 clones, about 80% found once; its top ten account for 35%. The material sequenced was peripheral blood. These receptors originate from a woman aged 70-85 years with acute or convalescent COVID-19.

This chain connects TRBV27 to TRBJ1-5; 8 nucleotides align to TRBD1. Germline CDR1 MNHEY, CDR2 SMNVEV (reference sequence). This CDR3 has 15 amino acids. V lost 6 bases and J lost 4; bases outside the gene matches: 8. In nucleotides, the CDR3 is TGTGCCAGCAGCGCAGACAGGGGACCGAATCAGCCCCAGCATTTT. Translated: CASSADRGPNQPQHF.

This clone has a single count. This chain connects TRBV5-1 to TRBJ2-5; D possibly corresponds to TRBD2 (7 bases). The CDR3 is 15 amino acids. The germline V gene has CDR1 SGHRS and CDR2 YFSETQ. V dropped 4 bases and J dropped 4 bases, with 17 bases sitting between them. CDR3 residues: CASSQGSGGGETQYF. For the CDR3, the DNA is TGCGCCAGCAGCCAGGGGTCCGGCGGGGGAGAGACCCAGTACTTC.

The CDR3 loop is CSVDGGSDTEAFF. The CDR3 DNA reads TGCAGCGTTGACGGGGGATCGGACACTGAAGCTTTCTTT. The chain links TRBV29-1 to TRBJ1-1, with D maybe TRBD1 (5 bases). Germline V CDR1 and CDR2: SQVTM, ANQGSEA. The CDR3 runs 13 residues. V lost 3 bases, J lost 3 bases, and 11 bases lay in between.